These 26 T cell receptor beta chains were sequenced from one sample in a study of PD-1 and CTLA-4 blockade in melanoma. Assay used: immunoSEQ multiplex PCR; TCRdb lists only in-frame clones, some missing. Of approximately 33,000 clones listed, roughly 90% were seen once; the top ten hold roughly 8.6%. The sequencing here drew on CD8+ T cells from peripheral blood, taken from a patient given anti-PD-1 treatment. The receptors stem from a human donor with melanoma.

The chain combines TRBV3-1 (or the pseudogene TRBV3-2) with TRBJ1-3; the D is unclear. V dropped 0 bases and J dropped 8 bases, with 5 bases sitting between them. CDR3 length equals 12 residues. Germline CDR1 and CDR2: LGHDT and YNNKEL (reference sequence). The CDR3 DNA is TGTGCCAGCAGCCAAGACGGGGACACCATATATTTT. Residues: CASSQDGDTIYF.

The chain is built from TRBV30 and TRBJ2-1; D unclear. Per the germline V gene, CDR1 is GTSNPN and CDR2 is SVGIG (reference sequence). This CDR3 comprises 13 residues. Trimming removed 5 bases from V and 7 bases from J, with 15 bases in between. The CDR3 DNA reads as TGTGCCTGGGATCTAGACTTGTTTAATGAGCAGTTCTTC. Amino acid sequence: CAWDLDLFNEQFF.

The rearrangement links TRBV10-3 to TRBJ2-7; 7 nucleotides agree with TRBD1. The ends lost 3 bases at V and 6 bases at J; junction bases unmatched: 8. The CDR3 totals 14 residues. Looked up from germline, CDR1 is ENHRY and CDR2 is SYGVKD. The CDR3 here is CAISEGGSTVEQYF. For the CDR3, the DNA is TGTGCCATCAGTGAAGGGGGCTCGACAGTCGAGCAGTACTTC.

This chain joins TRBV5-6 and TRBJ1-1; the D gene is possibly TRBD1 (6 bases). The CDR3 contains 14 residues. The germline gives CDR1 SGHDT, CDR2 YYEEEE. V was clipped by 3 bases and J by 6 bases, with 15 bases between them. The CDR3 region has the DNA TGTGCCAGCAGCTCCGTCAGGGGCCCAGCTGAAGCTTTCTTT. This codes for CASSSVRGPAEAFF.

The chain recombines TRBV5-8 with TRBJ1-1, with D maybe TRBD1 (5 bases). Germline V gene lookup returns CDR1 SGHTS and CDR2 YDEGEE. Trimming stripped 4 bases from V and 7 bases from J, with 17 bases between. The CDR3 spans 14 residues. The CDR3 DNA reads as TGTGCCAGCAGCCCCCGGGACGGCAATAATGAAGCTTTCTTT. Translation gives CASSPRDGNNEAFF.

The chain links TRBV6-5 to TRBJ1-6; D unresolved. With 4 bases removed from V and 5 bases from J, the gap between germline ends came to 6 bases. Germline CDR1 reads MNHEY; CDR2 reads SVGAGI. The CDR3 length is 13 residues. The chain's CDR3 is CASSWHNNSPLHF. The CDR3 DNA sequence: TGTGCCAGCAGTTGGCACAATAATTCACCCCTCCACTTT.

This chain links TRBV3-1 (or the pseudogene TRBV3-2) with TRBJ1-2, with a tentative D call TRBD1 (5 bases). CDR3 length equals 14 residues. V dropped 4 bases and J dropped 4 bases, with 13 bases sitting between them. Germline V gene sequence: CDR1 LGHDT, CDR2 YNNKEL (reference sequence). The CDR3: CASSLRQPGYGYTF. The CDR3 DNA reads TGTGCCAGCAGCCTAAGACAGCCGGGCTATGGCTACACCTTC.

The chain recombines TRBV6-5 with TRBJ1-1, with D hard to call. Trimming took 8 bases from V and 4 from J, leaving 17 bases between them. Germline CDR1 and CDR2: MNHEY and SVGAGI. The CDR3 runs to 14 residues. CDR3 DNA: TGTGCCAGCTCGGGAGGGCCGTCGGGCACTGAAGCTTTCTTT. Its translation: CASSGGPSGTEAFF.

The J gene is TRBJ2-3, the V gene TRBV9, with D perhaps TRBD2 (6 bases). The germline V gene has CDR1 SGDLS and CDR2 YYNGEE. Trimming cost V 4 bases and J 3 bases, with 12 bases left between them. The CDR3 has 14 amino acids. The CDR3 bases are TGTGCCAGCAGCACCGACGGGGGAACAGATACGCAGTATTTT. Translated: CASSTDGGTDTQYF.

This clone appeared a few times. The V and J genes are TRBV4-1 and TRBJ1-5; D is ambiguous. CDR1 MGHRA and CDR2 YSYEKL come from the germline V gene. Trimming took 1 base from V and 5 from J, leaving 6 bases between them. The CDR3 length is 13 residues. The CDR3 coding sequence is TGCGCCAGCAGCCAAGGGCTCGATCAGCCCCAGCATTTT. Its protein product is CASSQGLDQPQHF.

The genes are TRBV24-1 and TRBJ2-2; TRBD2 agrees at 9 bases. Germline trimming cut 5 bases from V and 5 bases from J; bases unmatched to any gene: 14. This CDR3 spans 18 amino acids. CDR1 and CDR2 (germline): KGHDR, SFDVKD. For the CDR3, the DNA is TGTGCCACCAGTGGGGAGTTTAGCGGGAGAGCAGGAACCGGGGAGCTGTTTTTT. Its protein is CATSGEFSGRAGTGELFF.

The rearrangement joins TRBV11-2 to TRBJ2-5; 7 bases are shared with TRBD2. With V trimmed by 1 base and J by 5 bases, 7 bases remained unmatched. The CDR3 length is 15 residues. Germline V gives CDR1 SGHAT, CDR2 FQNNGV. As DNA, the CDR3 is TGTGCCAGCAGCTTAGGGGGAGGGGACGGGGAGACCCAGTACTTC. Protein: CASSLGGGDGETQYF.

The genes are TRBV28 and TRBJ2-7, with TRBD1 identical over 8 bases. V lost 6 bases to trimming and J lost 5 bases; unmatched junction nucleotides: 6. Per the germline V gene, CDR1 is MDHEN and CDR2 is SYDVKM. The CDR3 has 13 amino acids. CDR3 amino acids: CASSLARGHEQYF. The CDR3, as DNA: TGTGCCAGCAGCTTAGCCAGGGGGCACGAGCAGTACTTC.

This clone has only a few counts. This chain connects TRBV7-6 to TRBJ2-7, with 9 bases identical to TRBD2. V gave up 2 bases and J gave up 4 bases; unmatched junction bases: 6. Germline assignment: CDR1 SGHVS and CDR2 FNYEAQ. This CDR3 region has 15 residues. This chain's CDR3 is CASSLRREGGYEQYF. CDR3 bases: TGTGCCAGCAGCTTAAGGCGGGAGGGCGGGTACGAGCAGTACTTC. The variable domain in full, with the rest retrieved from reference TRBV7-6 and TRBJ2-7, is GAGVSQSPRYKVTKRGQDVALRCDPISGHVSLYWYRQALGQGPEFLTYFNYEAQQDKSGLPNDRFSAERPEGSISTLTIQRTEQRDSAMYRCASSLRREGGYEQYFGPGTRLTVT.

The chain links TRBV9 to TRBJ1-2, with D perhaps TRBD1 (6 bases). V lost 0 bases and J 4 bases, leaving 10 bases between the germline ends. The CDR3 loop spans 14 amino acids. The germline CDR1 and CDR2 sequences are SGDLS and YYNGEE. CDR3 protein: CASSVDATGYGYTF. In nucleotides, the CDR3 is TGTGCCAGCAGCGTAGACGCGACAGGCTATGGCTACACCTTC.

The chain uses TRBV6-5 and TRBJ2-3; D is perhaps TRBD1 or TRBD2 (5 bases each). The CDR3 has 15 residues. The V and J ends lost 0 bases and 0 bases respectively, with 7 bases between them. Germline V gives CDR1 MNHEY, CDR2 SVGAGI. CDR3 in DNA: TGTGCCAGCAGTTACTCCGGGGCAAGCACAGATACGCAGTATTTT. This sequence encodes CASSYSGASTDTQYF.

V is TRBV5-1 and J is TRBJ1-1; D uncertain. Looked up from germline, CDR1 is SGHRS and CDR2 is YFSETQ. Trimming cost V 1 base and J 4 bases, with 17 bases left between them. This CDR3 comprises 16 residues. CDR3 amino acids: CASSLIAGPGGTEAFF. The CDR3 bases are TGCGCCAGCAGCTTGATCGCAGGACCTGGAGGCACTGAAGCTTTCTTT.

The chain is built from TRBV4-2 and TRBJ2-1; the match to TRBD2 covers 14 bases. The CDR3 contains 19 residues. Germline V gene sequence: CDR1 LGHNA, CDR2 YNFKEQ. The V gene end was trimmed by 0 bases and the J gene end by 3 bases; junction bases not matched to a gene: 7. CDR3 amino acids: CASSQDPGLAGGHYNEQFF. DNA of the CDR3: TGTGCCAGCAGCCAAGACCCCGGACTAGCGGGGGGCCACTACAATGAGCAGTTCTTC.

This rearrangement joins TRBV4-1 to TRBJ2-2; D not resolved. Trimming pared 2 bases from V and 6 bases from J, leaving 4 bases between. Germline values: CDR1 MGHRA, CDR2 YSYEKL. The CDR3 extends over 12 amino acids. The CDR3 DNA is TGCGCCAGCAGCCAAAGCCCCGGGGAGCTGTTTTTT. Its protein is CASSQSPGELFF.

J is TRBJ1-2 and V is TRBV28, with D perhaps TRBD1 (5 bases). V was pared by 3 bases and J by 2 bases, with 10 bases between. Germline V lookup: CDR1 MDHEN, CDR2 SYDVKM. This CDR3 spans 14 amino acids. The CDR3 here is CASSFPTDNYGYTF. The CDR3 DNA reads as TGTGCCAGCAGTTTTCCGACAGACAACTATGGCTACACCTTC.

The rearrangement links TRBV18 to TRBJ2-7; D possibly corresponds to TRBD2 (5 bases). Trimming cost V 5 bases and J 2 bases, with 13 bases left between them. Germline CDR1 KGHSH, CDR2 LQKENI. CDR3 length equals 14 residues. CDR3 nucleotides: TGTGCCAGCTCATTCGGGAACATGGCCTACGAGCAGTACTTC. Its protein is CASSFGNMAYEQYF.

In its sample, this clone was seen a few times. The genes are TRBV28 and TRBJ2-1, with 8 bases matching TRBD2. Looked up from germline, CDR1 is MDHEN and CDR2 is SYDVKM. The CDR3 loop spans 17 amino acids. J gave up 2 bases and V 7 bases, and 13 bases lay outside the gene matches. CDR3 sequence reads: CASIPIKRENPYNEQFF. The CDR3 DNA follows: TGTGCCAGCATCCCCATTAAGCGGGAGAACCCCTACAATGAGCAGTTCTTC.

This chain joins TRBV7-8 and TRBJ2-1, with 15 positions matching TRBD2. Trimming cost V 5 bases and J 6 bases; bases outside gene matches: 11. The CDR3 is 18 amino acids. CDR1 is SGHVS and CDR2 is FQNEAQ in the germline V gene. This CDR3 is CASSLNRGLAGGLNEQFF. The CDR3 region has the DNA TGTGCCAGCAGCCTAAACCGAGGACTAGCGGGAGGGCTCAATGAGCAGTTCTTC.

The chain links TRBV7-6 to TRBJ1-1; TRBD1 matches at 8 bases. CDR3 length equals 15 residues. V dropped 5 bases and J dropped 4; count of bases not matched to a gene: 9. Germline values: CDR1 SGHVS, CDR2 FNYEAQ. As DNA, the CDR3 is TGTGCCAGCAGCGGAAGCGACAGGGGAGGCACTGAAGCTTTCTTT. Translation gives CASSGSDRGGTEAFF. Complete variable domain (other parts from reference TRBV7-6 and TRBJ1-1): GAGVSQSPRYKVTKRGQDVALRCDPISGHVSLYWYRQALGQGPEFLTYFNYEAQQDKSGLPNDRFSAERPEGSISTLTIQRTEQRDSAMYRCASSGSDRGGTEAFFGQGTRLTVV.

This chain uses TRBV14 with TRBJ1-6; TRBD1 is a possible D gene (6 bases). Germline loops: CDR1 SGHDN, CDR2 FVKESK. V was shortened by 1 base and J by 6 bases, with 10 bases between the two germline ends. This CDR3 contains 15 residues. The CDR3 bases are TGTGCCAGCAGCCAAGTTAGGGGGTTTAATTCACCCCTCCACTTT. Translation gives CASSQVRGFNSPLHF.

V and J are TRBV28 and TRBJ2-7; 7 nucleotides agree with TRBD2. The V segment lost 5 bases and the J segment 9 bases; nucleotides outside the gene matches: 16. The CDR3 has 15 amino acids. Per germline, CDR1 MDHEN and CDR2 SYDVKM. CDR3 sequence: CASSPHLAEGGRQYF. The CDR3, as DNA: TGTGCCAGCAGTCCTCATCTAGCGGAGGGTGGGCGGCAGTACTTC.